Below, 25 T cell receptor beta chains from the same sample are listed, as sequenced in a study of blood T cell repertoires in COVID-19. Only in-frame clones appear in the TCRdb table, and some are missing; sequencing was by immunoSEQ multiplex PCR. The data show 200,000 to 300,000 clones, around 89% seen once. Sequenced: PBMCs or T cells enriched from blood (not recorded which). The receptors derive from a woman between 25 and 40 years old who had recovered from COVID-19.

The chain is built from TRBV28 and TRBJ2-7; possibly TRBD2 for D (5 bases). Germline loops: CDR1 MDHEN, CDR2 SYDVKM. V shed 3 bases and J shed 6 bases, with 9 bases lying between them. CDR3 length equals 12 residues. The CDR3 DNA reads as TGTGCCAGCAGTTTGGACTTGGTCGAGCAGTACTTC. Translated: CASSLDLVEQYF.

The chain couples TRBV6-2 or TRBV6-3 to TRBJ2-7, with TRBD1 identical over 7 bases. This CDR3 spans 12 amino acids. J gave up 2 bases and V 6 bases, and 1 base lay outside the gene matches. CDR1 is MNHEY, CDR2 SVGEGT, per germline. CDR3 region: CASSGTAYEQYF. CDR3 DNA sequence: TGTGCCAGCAGCGGGACAGCCTACGAGCAGTACTTC.

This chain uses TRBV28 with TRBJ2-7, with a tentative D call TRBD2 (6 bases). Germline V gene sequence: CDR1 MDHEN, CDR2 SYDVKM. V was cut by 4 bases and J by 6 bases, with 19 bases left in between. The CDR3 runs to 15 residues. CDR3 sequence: CASSSPGRSFVEQYF. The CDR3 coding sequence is TGTGCCAGCAGTTCCCCAGGGAGGAGCTTTGTCGAGCAGTACTTC.

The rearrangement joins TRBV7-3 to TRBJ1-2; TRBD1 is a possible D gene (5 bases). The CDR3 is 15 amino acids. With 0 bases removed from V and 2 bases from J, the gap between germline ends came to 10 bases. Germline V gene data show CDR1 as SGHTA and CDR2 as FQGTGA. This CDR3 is CASSLTGEGNYGYTF. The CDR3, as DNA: TGTGCCAGCAGCTTAACGGGGGAGGGGAACTATGGCTACACCTTC.

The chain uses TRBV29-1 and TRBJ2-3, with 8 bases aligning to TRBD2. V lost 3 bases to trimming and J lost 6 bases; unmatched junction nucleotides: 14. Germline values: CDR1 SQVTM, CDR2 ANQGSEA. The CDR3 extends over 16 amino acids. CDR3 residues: CSVEPPGSGRTDTQYF. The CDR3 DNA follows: TGCAGCGTTGAGCCCCCTGGGAGCGGGAGAACGGATACGCAGTATTTT.

DNA for the CDR3: TGTGCCAGCAGCACGCAGAGCGTATCCTACGAGCAGTACTTC. This sequence encodes CASSTQSVSYEQYF. This chain connects TRBV7-9 to TRBJ2-7; D is unresolved. The CDR3 has 14 residues. Per germline, CDR1 SEHNR and CDR2 FQNEAQ (reference sequence). Trimming took off 5 bases at V and 1 base at J, with 12 bases between the two ends.

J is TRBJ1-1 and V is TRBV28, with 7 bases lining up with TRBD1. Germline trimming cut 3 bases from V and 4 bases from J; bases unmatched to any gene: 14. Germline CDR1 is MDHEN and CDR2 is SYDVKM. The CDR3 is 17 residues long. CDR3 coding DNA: TGTGCCAGCAGTTTCCTCCCCGGGGCACAGGGGTCCACTGAAGCTTTCTTT. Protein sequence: CASSFLPGAQGSTEAFF.

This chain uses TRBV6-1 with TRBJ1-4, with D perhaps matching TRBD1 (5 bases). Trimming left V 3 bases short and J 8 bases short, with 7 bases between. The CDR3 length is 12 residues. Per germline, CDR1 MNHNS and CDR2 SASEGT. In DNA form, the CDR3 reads TGTGCCAGCAGTGATCGGGGGGAAAAACTGTTTTTT. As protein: CASSDRGEKLFF.

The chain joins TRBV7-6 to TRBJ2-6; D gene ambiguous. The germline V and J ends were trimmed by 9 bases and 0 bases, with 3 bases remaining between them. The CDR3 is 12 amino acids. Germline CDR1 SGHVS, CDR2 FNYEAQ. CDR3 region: CASHSGANVLTF. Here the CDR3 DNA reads TGTGCCAGTCACTCTGGGGCCAACGTCCTGACTTTC.

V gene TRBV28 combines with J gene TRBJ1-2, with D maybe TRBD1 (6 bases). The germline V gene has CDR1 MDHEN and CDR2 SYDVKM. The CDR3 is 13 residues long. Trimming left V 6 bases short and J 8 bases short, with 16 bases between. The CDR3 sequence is CASRDARGRGYTF. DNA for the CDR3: TGTGCCAGCAGGGATGCGCGGGGGCGCGGCTACACCTTC.

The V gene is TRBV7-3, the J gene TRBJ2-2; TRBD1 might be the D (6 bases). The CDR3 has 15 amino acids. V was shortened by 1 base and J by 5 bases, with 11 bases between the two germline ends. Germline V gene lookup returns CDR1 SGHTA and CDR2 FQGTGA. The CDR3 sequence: CASSLMAGATGELFF. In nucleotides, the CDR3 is TGTGCCAGCAGCTTAATGGCAGGGGCAACCGGGGAGCTGTTTTTT.

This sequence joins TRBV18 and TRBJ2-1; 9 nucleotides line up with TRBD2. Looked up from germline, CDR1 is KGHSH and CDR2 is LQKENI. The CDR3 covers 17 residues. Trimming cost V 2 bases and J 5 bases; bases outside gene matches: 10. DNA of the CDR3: TGTGCCAGCTCACCAATTACGTCTAGCGGGGTGAACAATGAGCAGTTCTTC. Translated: CASSPITSSGVNNEQFF.

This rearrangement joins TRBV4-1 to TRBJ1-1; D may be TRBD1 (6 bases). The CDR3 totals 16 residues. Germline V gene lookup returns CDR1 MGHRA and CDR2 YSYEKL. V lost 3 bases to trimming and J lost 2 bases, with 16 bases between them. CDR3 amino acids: CASSHRAGAINTEAFF. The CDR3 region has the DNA TGCGCCAGCAGCCACAGGGCAGGGGCTATTAACACTGAAGCTTTCTTT.

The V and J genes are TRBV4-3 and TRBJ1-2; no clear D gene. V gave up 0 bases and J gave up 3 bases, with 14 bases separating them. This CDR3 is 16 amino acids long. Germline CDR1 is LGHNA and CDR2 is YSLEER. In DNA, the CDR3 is TGCGCCAGCAGCCAAGATGAGAGGGCCACGGACTATGGCTACACCTTC. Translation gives CASSQDERATDYGYTF.

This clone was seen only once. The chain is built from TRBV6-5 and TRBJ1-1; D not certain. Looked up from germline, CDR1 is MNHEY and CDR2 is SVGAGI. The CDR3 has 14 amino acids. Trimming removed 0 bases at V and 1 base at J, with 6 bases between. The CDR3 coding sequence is TGTGCCAGCAGTTACTCGTACAGGAACACTGAAGCTTTCTTT. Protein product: CASSYSYRNTEAFF.

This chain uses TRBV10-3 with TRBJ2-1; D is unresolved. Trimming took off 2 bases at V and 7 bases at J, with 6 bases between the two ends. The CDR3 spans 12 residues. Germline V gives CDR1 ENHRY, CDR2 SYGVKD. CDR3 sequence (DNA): TGTGCCATCAGTGAGCTCAGGAATGAGCAGTTCTTC. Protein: CAISELRNEQFF.

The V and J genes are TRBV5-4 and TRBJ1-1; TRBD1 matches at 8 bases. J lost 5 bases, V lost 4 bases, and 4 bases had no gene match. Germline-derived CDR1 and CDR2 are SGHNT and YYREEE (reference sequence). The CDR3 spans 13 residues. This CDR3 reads CASSPYRGTEAFF. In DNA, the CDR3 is TGTGCCAGCAGCCCATACAGGGGGACTGAAGCTTTCTTT.

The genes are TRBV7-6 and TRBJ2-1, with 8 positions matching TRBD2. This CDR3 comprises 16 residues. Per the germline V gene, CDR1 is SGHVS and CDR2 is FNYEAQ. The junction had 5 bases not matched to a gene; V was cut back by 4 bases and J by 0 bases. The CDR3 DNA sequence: TGTGCCAGCAGCTCCTCCGGGACTAGCTCCTACAATGAGCAGTTCTTC. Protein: CASSSSGTSSYNEQFF.

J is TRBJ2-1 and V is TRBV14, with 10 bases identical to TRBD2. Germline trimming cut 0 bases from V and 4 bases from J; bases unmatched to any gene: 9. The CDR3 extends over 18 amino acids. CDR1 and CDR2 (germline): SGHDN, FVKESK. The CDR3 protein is CASSQDYRGLASYNEQFF. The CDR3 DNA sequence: TGTGCCAGCAGCCAAGACTATAGGGGACTAGCGTCTTACAATGAGCAGTTCTTC.

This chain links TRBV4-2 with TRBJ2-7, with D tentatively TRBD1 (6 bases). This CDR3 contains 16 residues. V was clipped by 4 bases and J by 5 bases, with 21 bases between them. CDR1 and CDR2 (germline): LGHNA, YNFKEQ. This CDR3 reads CASSPLGHRKGDEQYF. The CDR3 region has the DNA TGTGCCAGCAGCCCACTGGGACACAGAAAGGGGGACGAGCAGTACTTC.

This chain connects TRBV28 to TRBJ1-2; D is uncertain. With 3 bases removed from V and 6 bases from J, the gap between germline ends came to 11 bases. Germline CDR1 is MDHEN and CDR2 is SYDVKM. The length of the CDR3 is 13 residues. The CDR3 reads CASSFSVRNGYTF. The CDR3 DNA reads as TGTGCCAGCAGTTTTTCGGTACGAAATGGCTACACCTTC.

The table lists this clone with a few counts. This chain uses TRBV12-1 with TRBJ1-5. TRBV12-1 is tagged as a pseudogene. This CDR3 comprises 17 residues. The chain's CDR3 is CATRGGRVLASNQPQHF. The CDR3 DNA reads TGTGCCACCAGGGGGGGGAGAGTTTTAGCGAGCAATCAGCCCCAGCATTTT.

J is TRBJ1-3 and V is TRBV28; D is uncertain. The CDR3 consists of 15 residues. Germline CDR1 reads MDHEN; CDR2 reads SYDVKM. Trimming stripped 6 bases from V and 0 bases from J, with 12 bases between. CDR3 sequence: CASRAARVSGNTIYF. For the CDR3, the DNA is TGTGCCAGCAGGGCCGCGAGGGTCTCTGGAAACACCATATATTTT.

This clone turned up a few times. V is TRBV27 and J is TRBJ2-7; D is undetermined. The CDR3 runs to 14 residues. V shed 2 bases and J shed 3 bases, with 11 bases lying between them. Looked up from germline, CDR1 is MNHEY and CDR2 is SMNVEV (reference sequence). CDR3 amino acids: CASSLGVSSYEQYF. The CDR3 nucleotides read TGTGCCAGCAGTTTAGGAGTCTCGAGCTACGAGCAGTACTTC.

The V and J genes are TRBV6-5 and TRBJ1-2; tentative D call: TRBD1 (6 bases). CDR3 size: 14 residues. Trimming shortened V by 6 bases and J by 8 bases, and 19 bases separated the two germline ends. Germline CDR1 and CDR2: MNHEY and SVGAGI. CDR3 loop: CASRPSGQPEGYTF. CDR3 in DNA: TGTGCCAGCAGACCTAGCGGACAGCCAGAGGGCTACACCTTC.